The 25 T cell receptor beta chains reported below all come from one sample, sequenced in a study of blood T cells in healthy people across ages. Alongside a J-beta primer mix, a sample-barcoded 5' primer served in a second PCR lasting roughly 7 to 11 cycles. A single record per CDR3 protein comes from TCRdb applying MiXCR to the 5' RACE reads. The repertoire holds roughly 720,000 distinct CDR3 sequences, with about 53% as singletons. Sequenced material: blood. The origin of the receptors is an elderly man in good health.

This clonotype has only a few counts. This CDR3 reads CATPGGRANEQFF. DNA for the CDR3: TGTGCCACTCCCGGCGGGAGGGCCAATGAGCAGTTCTTC. V gene TRBV2 combines with J gene TRBJ2-1; TRBD2 aligns across 9 bases. This CDR3 is built from 13 residues. Looked up from germline, CDR1 is SNHLY and CDR2 is FYNNEI. J gave up 6 bases and V 10 bases, and 7 bases lay outside the gene matches.

The chain has TRBV20-1 and TRBJ2-7; possibly TRBD2 for D (5 bases). The end of the DNA is better explained by TRBJ2-5, so the J call may be wrong. There are 14 residues in the CDR3. The germline CDR1 and CDR2 sequences are DFQATT and SNEGSKA (reference sequence). The CDR3 loop is CSAREKGRQETQYF. Written as DNA, the CDR3 is TGCAGTGCTAGAGAAAAAGGGAGACAAGAGACCCAGTACTTC.

V usage is TRBV18 and J usage is TRBJ1-6; 7 bases are shared with TRBD1. CDR1 is KGHSH, CDR2 LQKENI, per germline. V was pared by 1 base and J by 7 bases, with 7 bases of the junction left unmatched. The CDR3 has 16 amino acids. CDR3 bases: TGTGCCAGCTCACCACTAGCAGGGACAGAGAATTCACCCCTCCACTTT. Its protein product is CASSPLAGTENSPLHF. The whole variable domain, remainder taken from reference TRBV18 and TRBJ1-6, is NAGVMQNPRHLVRRRGQEARLRCSPMKGHSHVYWYRQLPEEGLKFMVYLQKENIIDESGMPKERFSAEFPKEGPSILRIQQVVRGDSAAYFCASSPLAGTENSPLHFGNGTRLTVT.

The chain joins TRBV12-3 or TRBV12-4 to TRBJ2-1; 7 nucleotides agree with TRBD1. This CDR3 has 16 residues. With V trimmed by 3 bases and J by 5 bases, 10 bases remained unmatched. DNA for the CDR3: TGTGCCAGCAGTTTCGTAACAGGGGTATTACACAATGAGCAGTTCTTC. Protein: CASSFVTGVLHNEQFF.

The V and J genes are TRBV12-3 or TRBV12-4 and TRBJ1-5; the D gene is possibly TRBD1 (5 bases). The CDR3 extends over 15 amino acids. Deletions cut 6 bases from V and 5 bases from J, with 17 bases between. The CDR3 bases are TGTGCCAGCAGGGCCGGGGCCTACCCTCATCAGCCCCAGCATTTT. This codes for CASRAGAYPHQPQHF.

The genes are TRBV7-2 and TRBJ2-7; 7 bases map to TRBD2. J lost 12 bases, V lost 2 bases, and 19 bases had no gene match. Germline loops: CDR1 SGHTA, CDR2 FQGNSA. This CDR3 has 16 residues. This chain's CDR3 is CASSLSAGDPYGTPYF. CDR3 nucleotide sequence: TGTGCCAGCAGCTTAAGCGCGGGAGACCCATATGGGACCCCGTACTTC. Full variable domain (remainder filled in from reference TRBV7-2 and TRBJ2-7): GAGVSQSPSNKVTEKGKDVELRCDPISGHTALYWYRQSLGQGLEFLIYFQGNSAPDKSGLPSDRFSAERTGGSVSTLTIQRTQQEDSAVYLCASSLSAGDPYGTPYFGPGTRLTVT.

This clonotype was observed a few times. The genes are TRBV3-1 and TRBJ2-3; 7 bases align to TRBD2. This CDR3 has 14 residues. Trimming removed 4 bases from V and 14 bases from J; junction bases left unmatched: 15. Germline V gene data show CDR1 as LGHDT and CDR2 as YNNKEL (reference sequence). The CDR3 bases are TGTGCCAGCAGCCTGGGGAGGGAGCACAGATACGCGTATTTT. Translating gives CASSLGREHRYAYF.

V and J are TRBV20-1 and TRBJ1-5; 7 bases line up with TRBD1. With 6 bases clipped from V and 7 bases from J, the junction kept 6 bases outside the gene matches. This CDR3 contains 12 residues. Germline V gives CDR1 DFQATT, CDR2 SNEGSKA (reference sequence). The CDR3, as DNA: TGCAGTGCAAGAACAGGGGCACAGCCCCAGCATTTT. Protein: CSARTGAQPQHF.

The J gene is TRBJ2-7, the V gene TRBV6-1; TRBD2 aligns across 9 bases. The J segment lost 3 bases and the V segment lost 0 bases, leaving 9 bases of the junction unmatched. Germline CDR1 is MNHNS and CDR2 is SASEGT. The CDR3 covers 17 residues. In DNA, the CDR3 is TGTGCCAGCAGTGAAGCTGGGGGTAGCGGGAGTGACTACGAGCAGTACTTC. Protein product: CASSEAGGSGSDYEQYF.

Concerning this clonotype itself: Relative to the germline gene, one junction end is altered; a read error may explain this. The V and J genes are TRBV5-1 and TRBJ2-1; possibly TRBD1 or TRBD2 for D (6 bases each). Per germline, CDR1 SGHRS and CDR2 YFSETQ. The CDR3 spans 14 residues. The CDR3 loop is CASSWGAAYNEPFF. In DNA, the CDR3 is TGCGCCAGCAGCTGGGGGGCGGCCTACAATGAGCCGTTCTTC.

There are a few counts of this clonotype. The CDR3 DNA follows: TGTGCCACCAGTGGCCCGACTAGCGGAGGGGGCAGATACGCGTATTTT. As protein: CATSGPTSGGGRYAYF. The chain combines TRBV24-1 with TRBJ2-3, with 9 bases fitting TRBD2. Trimming removed 5 bases from V and 14 bases from J; junction bases left unmatched: 19. This CDR3 has 16 amino acids. Germline V gene lookup returns CDR1 KGHDR and CDR2 SFDVKD.

This sequence joins TRBV27 and TRBJ1-5, with D uncertain. CDR3 length: 16 residues. Trimming took off 0 bases at V and 5 bases at J, with 14 bases between the two ends. From germline, CDR1 is MNHEY and CDR2 SMNVEV (reference sequence). The chain's CDR3 is CASSLSKTGSYQPQHF. DNA of the CDR3: TGTGCCAGCAGTTTATCGAAGACGGGCAGCTATCAGCCCCAGCATTTT.

For this clonotype: Just one base apart from a much larger clone, this may be a read error. The CDR3 does not end in the conserved phenylalanine or tryptophan, so this is likely a read error. The chain carries TRBV20-1 and TRBJ2-7; the match to TRBD2 covers 9 bases. The germline CDR1 and CDR2 sequences are DFQATT and SNEGSKA (reference sequence). CDR3 length: 13 residues. Trimming cost V 1 base and J 3 bases; bases outside gene matches: 1. The CDR3 loop is CSARVSGGYEQYS. The CDR3 bases are TGCAGTGCTAGAGTTAGCGGGGGCTACGAGCAGTACTCC.

This rearrangement joins TRBV20-1 to TRBJ2-7; D remains ambiguous. The germline V gene encodes CDR1 DFQATT and CDR2 SNEGSKA (reference sequence). V shed 6 bases and J shed 10 bases, with 19 bases lying between them. The length of the CDR3 is 12 residues. The CDR3 region is CSAGIGPREQYF. The CDR3 DNA is TGCAGTGCGGGTATAGGCCCGCGAGAACAGTACTTC.

This clonotype was found a few times. The chain uses TRBV29-1 and TRBJ2-7; D might be TRBD1 (5 bases). V was pared by 5 bases and J by 5 bases, with 10 bases between. From germline, CDR1 is SQVTM and CDR2 ANQGSEA. The CDR3 contains 11 residues. For the CDR3, the DNA is TGCAGCGTTCGAAGGGGCCACGAGCAGTACTTC. This sequence encodes CSVRRGHEQYF.

This clonotype was observed a handful of times. This sequence joins TRBV28 and TRBJ2-7; weak D call: TRBD2 (5 bases). The CDR3 consists of 15 residues. CDR1 and CDR2 (germline): MDHEN, SYDVKM. V lost 6 bases, J lost 3 bases, and 18 bases lay in between. CDR3 DNA sequence: TGTGCCAGCAGACCCCCTAGCAGTTGGGGCTACGAGCAGTACTTC. It yields the protein CASRPPSSWGYEQYF.

This clonotype appeared a few times. V gene TRBV9 combines with J gene TRBJ2-6; the match to TRBD2 covers 7 bases. Per germline, CDR1 SGDLS and CDR2 YYNGEE. J lost 2 bases, V lost 3 bases, and 5 bases had no gene match. The CDR3 is 16 residues long. Written as DNA, the CDR3 is TGTGCCAGCAGCGAGAGCGGGAATGCTGGGGCCAACGTCCTGACTTTC. Amino acids: CASSESGNAGANVLTF.

The genes are TRBV7-2 and TRBJ1-1; D is possibly TRBD1 (6 bases). The germline V gene encodes CDR1 SGHTA and CDR2 FQGNSA. CDR3 length: 16 residues. V dropped 7 bases and J dropped 3 bases, with 21 bases sitting between them. The CDR3 sequence is CASNPTGRGAYTEAFF. Written as DNA, the CDR3 is TGTGCCAGCAACCCTACAGGGAGGGGGGCGTACACTGAAGCTTTCTTT.

This chain joins TRBV19 and TRBJ1-1, with 8 bases fitting TRBD1. The CDR3 loop spans 13 amino acids. Germline CDR1 reads LNHDA; CDR2 reads SQIVND (reference sequence). With V trimmed by 8 bases and J by 1 base, 3 bases remained unmatched. CDR3 region: CASGDRGNTEAFF. CDR3 coding DNA: TGTGCCAGTGGAGACAGGGGGAACACTGAAGCTTTCTTT. Together with reference TRBV19 and TRBJ1-1, the CDR3 gives the full variable domain: DGGITQSPKYLFRKEGQNVTLSCEQNLNHDAMYWYRQDPGQGLRLIYYSQIVNDFQKGDIAEGYSVSREKKESFPLTVTSAQKNPTAFYLCASGDRGNTEAFFGQGTRLTVV.

V usage is TRBV20-1 and J usage is TRBJ2-1; no clear D gene. The V gene lost 1 base and the J gene lost 0 bases, with 7 bases spanning the gap. Germline CDR1 reads DFQATT; CDR2 reads SNEGSKA (reference sequence). The CDR3 extends over 14 amino acids. This CDR3 reads CSARAPSSYNEQFF. The CDR3 DNA reads TGCAGTGCTAGAGCTCCGAGCTCCTACAATGAGCAGTTCTTC.

V gene TRBV2 combines with J gene TRBJ1-1, with D perhaps matching TRBD1 (6 bases). Trimming shortened V by 2 bases and J by 4 bases, and 17 bases separated the two germline ends. Germline CDR1 reads SNHLY; CDR2 reads FYNNEI. The CDR3 is 16 residues long. The CDR3 is CASSETSGALGTEAFF. The CDR3 nucleotides read TGTGCCAGCAGTGAAACGTCAGGGGCCTTGGGCACTGAAGCTTTCTTT.

V gene TRBV29-1 combines with J gene TRBJ2-7; TRBD1 matches 9 bases. CDR1 and CDR2 from the germline V gene are SQVTM and ANQGSEA. Trimming removed 6 bases from V and 5 bases from J; junction bases left unmatched: 17. The CDR3 spans 16 residues. The CDR3 region has the DNA TGCAGCGTCGCCGGATGGGAGGACAGGGGCGTCAACGAGCAGTACTTC. Residues: CSVAGWEDRGVNEQYF.

Notes on this clonotype: Germline is not matched at one junction end, which may reflect a read error. The rearrangement joins TRBV12-3 or TRBV12-4 to TRBJ2-7; 8 nucleotides align to TRBD1. The CDR3 runs to 14 residues. This chain's CDR3 is CVSSFRTGLYEQYF. CDR3 DNA: TGTGTCAGCAGTTTCAGGACAGGGCTTTACGAGCAGTACTTC.

This clonotype was seen only a few times. The chain links TRBV20-1 to TRBJ2-1; 12 bases agree with TRBD2. The CDR3 length is 14 residues. CDR1 and CDR2 (germline): DFQATT, SNEGSKA (reference sequence). The V gene end was trimmed by 6 bases and the J gene end by 9 bases; junction bases not matched to a gene: 9. The CDR3 DNA reads TGCAGTGCCCGCGGACTAGCGGGAATGGGTGAGCAGTTCTTC. Translating gives CSARGLAGMGEQFF.

V is TRBV6-4 and J is TRBJ2-1; weak D call: TRBD2 (5 bases). The germline V and J ends were trimmed by 6 bases and 6 bases, with 18 bases remaining between them. The CDR3 covers 15 residues. Germline values: CDR1 MRHNA, CDR2 SNTAGT. The CDR3 DNA sequence: TGTGCCAGCAGCGCACTCACGGGGTTGGGCAATGAGCAGTTCTTC. It yields the protein CASSALTGLGNEQFF.